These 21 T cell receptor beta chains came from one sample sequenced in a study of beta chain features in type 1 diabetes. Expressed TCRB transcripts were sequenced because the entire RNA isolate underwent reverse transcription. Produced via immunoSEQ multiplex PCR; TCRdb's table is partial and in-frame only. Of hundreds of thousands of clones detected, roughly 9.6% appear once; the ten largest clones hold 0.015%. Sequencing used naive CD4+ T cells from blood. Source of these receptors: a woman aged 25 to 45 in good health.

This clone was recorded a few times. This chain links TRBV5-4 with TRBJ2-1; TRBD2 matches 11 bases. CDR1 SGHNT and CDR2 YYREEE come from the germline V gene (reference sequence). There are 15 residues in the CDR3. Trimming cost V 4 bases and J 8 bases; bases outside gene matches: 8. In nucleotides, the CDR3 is TGTGCCAGCAGCCTTAGCGGGAGGGCCCTTGATGAGCAGTTCTTC. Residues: CASSLSGRALDEQFF.

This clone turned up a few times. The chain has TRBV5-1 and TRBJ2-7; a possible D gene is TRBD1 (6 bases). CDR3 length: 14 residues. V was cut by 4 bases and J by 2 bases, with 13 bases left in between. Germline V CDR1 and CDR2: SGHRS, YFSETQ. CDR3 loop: CASSAQGKAYEQYF. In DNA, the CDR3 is TGCGCCAGCAGCGCCCAGGGGAAAGCCTACGAGCAGTACTTC.

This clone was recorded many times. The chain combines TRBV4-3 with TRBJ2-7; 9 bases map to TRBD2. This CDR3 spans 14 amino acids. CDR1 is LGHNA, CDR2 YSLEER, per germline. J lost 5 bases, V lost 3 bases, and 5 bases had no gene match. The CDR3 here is CASSQSGRIHEQYF. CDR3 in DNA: TGCGCCAGCAGCCAGAGCGGGAGGATCCACGAGCAGTACTTC.

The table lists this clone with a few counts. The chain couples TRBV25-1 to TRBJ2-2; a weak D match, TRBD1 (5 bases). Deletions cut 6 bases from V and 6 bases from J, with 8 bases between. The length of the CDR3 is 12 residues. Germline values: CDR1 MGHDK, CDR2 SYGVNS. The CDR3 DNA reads TGTGCCAGCAGACGACAGCCCGGGGAGCTGTTTTTT. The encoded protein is CASRRQPGELFF.

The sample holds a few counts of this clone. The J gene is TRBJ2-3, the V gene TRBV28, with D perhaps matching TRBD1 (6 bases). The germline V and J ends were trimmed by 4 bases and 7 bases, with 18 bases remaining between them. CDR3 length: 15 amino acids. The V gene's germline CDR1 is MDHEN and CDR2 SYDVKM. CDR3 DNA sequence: TGTGCCAGCAGTTCGGACAGCTGGTGGGACAATACGCAGTATTTT. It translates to CASSSDSWWDNTQYF.

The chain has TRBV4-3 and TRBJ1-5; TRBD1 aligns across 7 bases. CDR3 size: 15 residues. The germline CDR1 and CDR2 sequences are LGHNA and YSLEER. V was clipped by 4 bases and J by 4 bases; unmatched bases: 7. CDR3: CASSLRQGVNQPQHF. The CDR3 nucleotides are TGCGCCAGCAGCCTTCGACAGGGTGTTAATCAGCCCCAGCATTTT.

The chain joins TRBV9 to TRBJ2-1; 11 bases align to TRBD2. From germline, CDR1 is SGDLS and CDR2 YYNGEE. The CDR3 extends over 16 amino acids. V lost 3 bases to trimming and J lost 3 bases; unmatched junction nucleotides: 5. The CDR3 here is CASSASGTSGYNEQFF. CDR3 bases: TGTGCCAGCAGCGCCTCCGGGACTAGCGGCTACAATGAGCAGTTCTTC.

The CDR3 region is CASSEYPTGGTEAFF. The CDR3 bases are TGTGCCAGCAGTGAATACCCCACCGGAGGCACTGAAGCTTTCTTT. The V call is TRBV25-1, the J call TRBJ1-1, with D unresolved. The germline V gene encodes CDR1 MGHDK and CDR2 SYGVNS. This CDR3 region has 15 residues. Trimming pared 0 bases from V and 4 bases from J, leaving 12 bases between.

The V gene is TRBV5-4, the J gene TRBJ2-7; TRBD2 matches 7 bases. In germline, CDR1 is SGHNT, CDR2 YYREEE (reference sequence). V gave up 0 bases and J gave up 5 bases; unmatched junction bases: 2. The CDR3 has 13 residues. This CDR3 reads CASSLDAGDEQYF. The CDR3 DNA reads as TGTGCCAGCAGCTTGGACGCGGGGGACGAGCAGTACTTC.

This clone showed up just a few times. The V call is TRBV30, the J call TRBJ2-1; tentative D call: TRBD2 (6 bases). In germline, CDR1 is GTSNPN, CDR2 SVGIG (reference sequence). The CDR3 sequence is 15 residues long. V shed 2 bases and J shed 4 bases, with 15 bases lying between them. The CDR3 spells CAWSRRELRYNEQFF. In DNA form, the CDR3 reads TGTGCCTGGAGTCGACGGGAGCTGCGGTACAATGAGCAGTTCTTC.

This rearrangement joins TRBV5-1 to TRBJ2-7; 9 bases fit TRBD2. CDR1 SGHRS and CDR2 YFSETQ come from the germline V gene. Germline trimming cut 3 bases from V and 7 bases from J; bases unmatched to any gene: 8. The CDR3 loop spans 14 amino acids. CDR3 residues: CASSSTSGVVEQYF. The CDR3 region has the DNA TGCGCCAGCAGCTCGACTAGCGGAGTTGTGGAGCAGTACTTC.

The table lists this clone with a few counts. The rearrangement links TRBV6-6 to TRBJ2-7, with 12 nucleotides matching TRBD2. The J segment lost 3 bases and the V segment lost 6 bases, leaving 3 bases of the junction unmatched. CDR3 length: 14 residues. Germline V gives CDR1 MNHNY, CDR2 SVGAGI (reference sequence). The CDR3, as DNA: TGTGCCAGCAGGCCGACTAGCGGGGGCTACGAGCAGTACTTC. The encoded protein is CASRPTSGGYEQYF.

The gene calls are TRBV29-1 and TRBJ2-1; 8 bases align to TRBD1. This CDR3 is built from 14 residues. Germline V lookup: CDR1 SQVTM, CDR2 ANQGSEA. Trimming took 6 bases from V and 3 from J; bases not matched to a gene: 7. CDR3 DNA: TGCAGCGTAGCCCGGGACAGGTACTACAATGAGCAGTTCTTC. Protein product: CSVARDRYYNEQFF.

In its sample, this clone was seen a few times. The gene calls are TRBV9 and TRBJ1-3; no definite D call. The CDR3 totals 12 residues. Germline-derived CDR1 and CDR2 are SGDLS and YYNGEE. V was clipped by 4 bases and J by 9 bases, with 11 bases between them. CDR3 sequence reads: CASSPMAGTIYF. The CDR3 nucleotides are TGTGCCAGCAGCCCGATGGCAGGCACCATATATTTT.

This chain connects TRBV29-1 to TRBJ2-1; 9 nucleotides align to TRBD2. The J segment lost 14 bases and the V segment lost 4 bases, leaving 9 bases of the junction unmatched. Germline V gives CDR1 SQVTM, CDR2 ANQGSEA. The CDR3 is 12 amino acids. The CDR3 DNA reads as TGCAGCGTTGGAGGGGAGCGGGAGGTTAAGTTCTTC. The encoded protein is CSVGGEREVKFF.

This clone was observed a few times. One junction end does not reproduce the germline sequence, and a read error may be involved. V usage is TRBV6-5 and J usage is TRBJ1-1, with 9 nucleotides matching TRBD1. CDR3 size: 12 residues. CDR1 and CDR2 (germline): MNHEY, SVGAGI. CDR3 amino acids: CASSYPGQGIIF. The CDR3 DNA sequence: TGTGCCAGCAGTTACCCAGGACAGGGGATTATCTTT.

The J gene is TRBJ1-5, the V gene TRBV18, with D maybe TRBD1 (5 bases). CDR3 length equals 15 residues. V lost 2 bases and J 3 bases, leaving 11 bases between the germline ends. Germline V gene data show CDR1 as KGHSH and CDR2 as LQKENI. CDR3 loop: CASSPGSGDNQPQHF. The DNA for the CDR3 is TGTGCCAGCTCACCAGGTTCGGGGGACAATCAGCCCCAGCATTTT.

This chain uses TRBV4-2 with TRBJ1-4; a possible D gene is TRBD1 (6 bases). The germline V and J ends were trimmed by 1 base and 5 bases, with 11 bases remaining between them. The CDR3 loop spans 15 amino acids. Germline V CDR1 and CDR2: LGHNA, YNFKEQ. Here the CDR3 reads CASSQGQEINEKLFF. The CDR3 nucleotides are TGTGCCAGCAGCCAAGGACAGGAGATAAATGAAAAACTGTTTTTT.

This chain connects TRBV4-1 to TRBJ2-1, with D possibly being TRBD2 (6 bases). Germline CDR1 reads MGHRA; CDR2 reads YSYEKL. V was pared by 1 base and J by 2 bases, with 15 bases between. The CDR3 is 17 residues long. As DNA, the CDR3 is TGCGCCAGCAGCCAAGCTCCGTCGCGGGACCCCTACAATGAGCAGTTCTTC. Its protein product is CASSQAPSRDPYNEQFF.

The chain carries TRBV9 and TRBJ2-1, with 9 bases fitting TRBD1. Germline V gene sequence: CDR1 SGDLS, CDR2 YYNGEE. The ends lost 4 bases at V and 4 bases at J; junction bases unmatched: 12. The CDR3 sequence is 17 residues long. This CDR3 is CASSFSSGTGRYNEQFF. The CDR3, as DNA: TGTGCCAGCAGCTTCTCCTCGGGGACAGGGAGATACAATGAGCAGTTCTTC. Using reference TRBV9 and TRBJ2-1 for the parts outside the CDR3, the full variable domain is DSGVTQTPKHLITATGQRVTLRCSPRSGDLSVYWYQQSLDQGLQFLIQYYNGEERAKGNILERFSAQQFPDLHSELNLSSLELGDSALYFCASSFSSGTGRYNEQFFGPGTRLTVL.

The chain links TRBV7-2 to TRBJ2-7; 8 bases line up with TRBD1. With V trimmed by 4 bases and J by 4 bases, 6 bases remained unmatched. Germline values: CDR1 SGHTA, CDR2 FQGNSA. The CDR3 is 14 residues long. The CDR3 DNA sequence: TGTGCCAGCAGCTCCGGACAGGGAAGGTACGAGCAGTACTTC. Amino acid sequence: CASSSGQGRYEQYF.